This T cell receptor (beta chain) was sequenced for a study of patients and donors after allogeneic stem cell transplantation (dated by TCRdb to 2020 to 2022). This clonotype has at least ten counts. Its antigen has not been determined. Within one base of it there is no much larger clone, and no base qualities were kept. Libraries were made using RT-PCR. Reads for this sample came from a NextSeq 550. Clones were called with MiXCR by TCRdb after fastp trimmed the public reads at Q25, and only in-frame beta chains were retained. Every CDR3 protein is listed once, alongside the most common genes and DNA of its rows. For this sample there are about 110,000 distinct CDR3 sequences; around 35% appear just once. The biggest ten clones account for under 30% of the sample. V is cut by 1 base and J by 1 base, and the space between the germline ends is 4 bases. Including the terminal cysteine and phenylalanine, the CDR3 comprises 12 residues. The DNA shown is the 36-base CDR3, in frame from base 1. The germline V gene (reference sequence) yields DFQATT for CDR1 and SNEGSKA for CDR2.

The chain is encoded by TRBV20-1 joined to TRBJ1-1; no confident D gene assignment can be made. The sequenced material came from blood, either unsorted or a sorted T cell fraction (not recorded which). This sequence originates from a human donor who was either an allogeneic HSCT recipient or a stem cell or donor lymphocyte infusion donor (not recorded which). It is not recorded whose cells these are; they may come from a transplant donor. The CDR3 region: CSARVRNTEAFF. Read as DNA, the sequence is TGCAGTGCTAGAGTAAGGAACACTGAAGCTTTCTTT.